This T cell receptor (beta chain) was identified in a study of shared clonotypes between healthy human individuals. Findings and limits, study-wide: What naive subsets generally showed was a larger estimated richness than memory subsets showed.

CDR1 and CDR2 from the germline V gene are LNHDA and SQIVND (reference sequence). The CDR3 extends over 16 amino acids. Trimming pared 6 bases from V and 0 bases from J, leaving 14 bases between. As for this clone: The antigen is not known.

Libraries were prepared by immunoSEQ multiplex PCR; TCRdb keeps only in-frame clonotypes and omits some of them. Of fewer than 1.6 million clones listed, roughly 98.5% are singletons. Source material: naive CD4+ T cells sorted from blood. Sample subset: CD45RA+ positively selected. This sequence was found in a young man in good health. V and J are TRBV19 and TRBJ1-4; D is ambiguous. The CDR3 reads CASRDGLYATNEKLFF. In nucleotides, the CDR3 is TGTGCCAGTAGAGACGGACTCTATGCAACTAATGAAAAACTGTTTTTT.